This passage covers 13 T cell receptor beta chains from one sample sequenced in a study of memory CD8 T cells in hepatitis C reinfection. Time point denoted: pre-reinfection, 55 to 20 weeks before reinfection detection. No in vitro expansion preceded TCR sequencing of the sorted cells. Assay: immunoSEQ multiplex PCR; the TCRdb copy retains only in-frame clones and omits some. This sample has tens of thousands of clones, with 89% found just once. The specimen sequenced was naive CD8+ T cells sorted from blood. The receptors come from a man between 18 and 35 years old with hepatitis C virus infection.

V gene TRBV4-1 combines with J gene TRBJ2-1, with 7 bases lining up with TRBD1. V shed 1 base and J 7 bases; nucleotides not matched to a gene: 4. Germline CDR1 is MGHRA and CDR2 is YSYEKL. This CDR3 spans 14 amino acids. The CDR3 nucleotides are TGCGCCAGCAGCCAAGTAAGGGGGCAAAATGAGCAGTTCTTC. This translates into CASSQVRGQNEQFF.

The CDR3 nucleotides are TGTGCCAGCAGTTACCCACCCGGACAGAACAATCAGCCCCAGCATTTT. It codes for CASSYPPGQNNQPQHF. The rearrangement links TRBV6-7 to TRBJ1-5; possibly TRBD1 for D (6 bases). TRBV6-7 is marked as an open reading frame, function uncertain. Trimming stripped 2 bases from V and 3 bases from J, with 14 bases between. There are 16 residues in the CDR3.

A word on this clone: This CDR3 is also generated by other DNA sequences in the sample. The V gene is TRBV27, the J gene TRBJ2-1, with 15 bases matching TRBD2. Germline V CDR1 and CDR2: MNHEY, SMNVEV (reference sequence). The CDR3 is 15 residues long. The V gene end was trimmed by 3 bases and the J gene end by 7 bases; junction bases not matched to a gene: 1. CDR3 coding DNA: TGTGCCAGCAGTTTGGGGACTAGCGGGAGGAATGAGCAGTTCTTC. Residues: CASSLGTSGRNEQFF.

The chain is built from TRBV11-2 and TRBJ2-3; 7 bases fit TRBD1. Germline lookup yields CDR1 SGHAT and CDR2 FQNNGV. This CDR3 is 15 amino acids long. Trimming at V came to 4 bases and at J to 4 bases, leaving 8 bases not matched to a gene. The chain's CDR3 is CASSSEGGIADTQYF. The CDR3 DNA follows: TGTGCCAGCAGCTCCGAAGGGGGCATCGCAGATACGCAGTATTTT.

The chain joins TRBV27 to TRBJ2-7, with 8 bases that match TRBD1. Looked up from germline, CDR1 is MNHEY and CDR2 is SMNVEV (reference sequence). V lost 5 bases to trimming and J lost 4 bases; unmatched junction nucleotides: 13. The CDR3 spans 16 residues. CDR3 amino acids: CASSPREDRGAYEQYF. DNA of the CDR3: TGTGCCAGCAGTCCCCGAGAAGACAGGGGTGCATACGAGCAGTACTTC.

This clone was recorded once. The chain joins TRBV29-1 to TRBJ2-7; the D gene is possibly TRBD2 (5 bases). This CDR3 spans 12 amino acids. Between the trimmed V and J ends, which lost 4 bases and 7 bases, there was a span of 14 bases. CDR1 SQVTM and CDR2 ANQGSEA come from the germline V gene. In DNA form, the CDR3 reads TGCAGCGTTGGCGGCCCTACGGGGGAGCAGTACTTC. Protein sequence: CSVGGPTGEQYF.

This chain links TRBV10-3 with TRBJ2-7; 8 positions agree with TRBD1. The junction had 7 bases not matched to a gene; V was cut back by 6 bases and J by 3 bases. The CDR3 consists of 14 residues. The germline V gene has CDR1 ENHRY and CDR2 SYGVKD. CDR3 bases: TGTGCCATCAGAGAGCAGGGGGCAAACTACGAGCAGTACTTC. Protein sequence: CAIREQGANYEQYF.

The chain uses TRBV11-1 and TRBJ2-7; D call uncertain. With 4 bases removed from V and 2 bases from J, the gap between germline ends came to 15 bases. CDR1 is SGHAT, CDR2 FQDESV, per germline (reference sequence). The CDR3 extends over 15 amino acids. In nucleotides, the CDR3 is TGTGCCAGCAGCTCGGGTACAAATTTACCCTACGAGCAGTACTTC. Protein product: CASSSGTNLPYEQYF.

The chain combines TRBV29-1 with TRBJ2-7; maybe TRBD2 (5 bases). The germline V gene has CDR1 SQVTM and CDR2 ANQGSEA. The CDR3 contains 13 residues. Trimming shortened V by 1 base and J by 6 bases, and 13 bases separated the two germline ends. CDR3 DNA sequence: TGCAGCGTTGAAGGAGAGGCGGGCGGCGAGCAGTACTTC. This translates into CSVEGEAGGEQYF.

The CDR3 is CASTRDYGYTF. As DNA, the CDR3 is TGTGCCAGCACCCGGGATTATGGCTACACCTTC. The chain uses TRBV7-9 and TRBJ1-2; D gene unclear. The germline V gene has CDR1 SEHNR and CDR2 FQNEAQ (reference sequence). The CDR3 spans 11 residues. Trimming cost V 7 bases and J 5 bases, with 8 bases left between them.

V gene TRBV28 combines with J gene TRBJ2-2; D may be TRBD1 (5 bases). Germline lookup yields CDR1 MDHEN and CDR2 SYDVKM. Trimming removed 11 bases from V and 1 base from J, with 8 bases in between. This CDR3 has 12 residues. The CDR3 DNA is TGTGCCTCTACAGGGAACACCGGGGAGCTGTTTTTT. Translating it yields CASTGNTGELFF.

The chain carries TRBV7-6 and TRBJ2-1, with D tentatively TRBD1 (5 bases). Per germline, CDR1 SGHVS and CDR2 FNYEAQ. The CDR3 consists of 13 residues. Trimming removed 5 bases at V and 10 bases at J, with 15 bases between. CDR3 residues: CASSPETATEQFF. The CDR3 DNA follows: TGTGCCAGCAGCCCCGAGACAGCAACCGAGCAGTTCTTC.

The chain links TRBV29-1 to TRBJ1-1; 8 nucleotides line up with TRBD1. Germline V gene data show CDR1 as SQVTM and CDR2 as ANQGSEA. The CDR3 is 13 residues long. V gave up 7 bases and J gave up 5 bases; unmatched junction bases: 9. In nucleotides, the CDR3 is TGCAGCGCCTACCGGGACAGGAAAACTGAAGCTTTCTTT. It translates to CSAYRDRKTEAFF.